This entry lists 4 T cell receptor beta chains sequenced from one sample in a study of T-cell reconstitution after alpha-beta-depleted transplantation in children. A TCRbeta library incorporating unique molecular identifiers was prepared. TCRdb redid the calling of the PCR reads with MiXCR, one entry per CDR3 protein. The sample consists of about 460,000 distinct CDR3 sequences, roughly a tenth of them appearing once. The specimen comprised PBMCs, sampled before TCRalphabeta/CD19-depleted stem cell transplant. These receptors all come from a child aged 2 to 15 with inherited bone marrow failure, due to receive a stem cell transplant.

There are many counts of this clonotype. The DNA for the CDR3 is TGTGCCAGCAGTAAGACTAGCGGGGGATCCTACAATGAGCAGTTCTTC. Its translation is CASSKTSGGSYNEQFF. The chain is built from TRBV27 and TRBJ2-1, with 12 nucleotides matching TRBD2. CDR1 is MNHEY, CDR2 SMNVEV, per germline (reference sequence). Trimming took 5 bases from V and 1 from J; bases not matched to a gene: 3. This CDR3 is built from 16 residues.

This clonotype came up a few times. The chain combines TRBV30 with TRBJ2-1, with a weak D call TRBD2 (5 bases). The V end lost 0 bases, the J end lost 5 bases, and 11 bases lay between the germline ends. Germline V gene data show CDR1 as GTSNPN and CDR2 as SVGIG (reference sequence). The CDR3 length is 14 residues. This CDR3 is CAWSVHSAHNEQFF. The CDR3 nucleotides read TGTGCCTGGAGTGTACATAGCGCCCACAATGAGCAGTTCTTC.

This clonotype has ten or more counts. The J gene is TRBJ2-1, the V gene TRBV3-1; the D gene is possibly TRBD2 (5 bases). V was clipped by 2 bases and J by 8 bases, with 16 bases between them. Germline V lookup: CDR1 LGHDT, CDR2 YNNKEL (reference sequence). The CDR3 spans 15 residues. Written as DNA, the CDR3 is TGTGCCAGCAGCCAAAGGCAGAGGATCGGGGATGAGCAGTTCTTC. This sequence encodes CASSQRQRIGDEQFF.

The chain links TRBV6-2 or TRBV6-3 to TRBJ2-7, with 7 positions matching TRBD2. The CDR3 contains 16 residues. The germline V gene encodes CDR1 MNHEY and CDR2 SVGEGT. V was pared by 5 bases and J by 2 bases, with 12 bases of the junction left unmatched. For the CDR3, the DNA is TGTGCCAGCAGTCTCACTCTAGCGGACCTAACCTACGAGCAGTACTTC. Protein sequence: CASSLTLADLTYEQYF.